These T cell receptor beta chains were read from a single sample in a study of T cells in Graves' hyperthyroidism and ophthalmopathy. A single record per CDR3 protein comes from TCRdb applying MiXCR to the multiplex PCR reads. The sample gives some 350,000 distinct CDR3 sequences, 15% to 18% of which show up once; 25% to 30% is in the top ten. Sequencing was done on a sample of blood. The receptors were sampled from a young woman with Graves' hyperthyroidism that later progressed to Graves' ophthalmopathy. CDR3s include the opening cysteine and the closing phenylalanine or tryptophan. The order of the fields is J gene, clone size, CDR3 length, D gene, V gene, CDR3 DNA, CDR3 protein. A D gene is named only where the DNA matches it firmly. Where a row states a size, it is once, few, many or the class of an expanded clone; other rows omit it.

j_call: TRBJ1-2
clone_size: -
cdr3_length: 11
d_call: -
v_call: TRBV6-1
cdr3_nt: TGTGCCAGCAGTGATATTAGGGGCTACACCTTC
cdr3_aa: CASSDIRGYTF

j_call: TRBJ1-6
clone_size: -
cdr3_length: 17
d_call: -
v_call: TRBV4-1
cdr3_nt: TGCGCCAGCAGCCAAGAAATTTCCGGACTGGGGGTTTCACCCCTCCACTTT
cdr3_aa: CASSQEISGLGVSPLHF

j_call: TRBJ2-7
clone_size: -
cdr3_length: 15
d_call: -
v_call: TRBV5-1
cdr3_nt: TGCGCCAGCAGCCCTACAGGGTCTAGCTCCTACGAGCAGTACTTC
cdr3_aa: CASSPTGSSSYEQYF

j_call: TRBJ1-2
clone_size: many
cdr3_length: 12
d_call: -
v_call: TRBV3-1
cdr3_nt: TGTGCCAGCAGCTCAACGAGGATGGGCTACACCTTC
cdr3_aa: CASSSTRMGYTF

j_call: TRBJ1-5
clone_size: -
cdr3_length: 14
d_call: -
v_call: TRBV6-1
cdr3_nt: TGTGCCAGCAGTTCCCGGGCCGACAATCAGCCCCAGCATTTT
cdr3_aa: CASSSRADNQPQHF

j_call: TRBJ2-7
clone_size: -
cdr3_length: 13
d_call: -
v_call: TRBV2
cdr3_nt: TGTGCCAGCATAGGGGGAGCAAGGGACGAGCAGTACTTC
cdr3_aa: CASIGGARDEQYF

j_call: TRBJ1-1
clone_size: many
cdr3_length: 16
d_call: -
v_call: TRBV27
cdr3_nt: TGTGCCAGCAGTTTAATGGCATCCCATTCGAACACTGAAGCTTTCTTT
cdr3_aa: CASSLMASHSNTEAFF

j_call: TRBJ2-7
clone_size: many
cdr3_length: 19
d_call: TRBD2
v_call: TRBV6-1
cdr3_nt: TGTGCCAGCCCTGACAGCATAGCTCGAAAAGCGGGAGCTCCCCACGAGCAGTACTTC
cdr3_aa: CASPDSIARKAGAPHEQYF

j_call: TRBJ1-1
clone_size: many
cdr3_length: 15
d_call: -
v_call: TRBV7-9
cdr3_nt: TGTGCCAGCAGCTTAGGACGGTGGGAGAACACTGAAGCTTTCTTT
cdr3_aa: CASSLGRWENTEAFF

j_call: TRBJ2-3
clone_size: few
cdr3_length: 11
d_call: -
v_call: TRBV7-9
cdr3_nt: TGTGCCAGCAGCTTAGGTGTCACGCAGTATTTT
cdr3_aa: CASSLGVTQYF

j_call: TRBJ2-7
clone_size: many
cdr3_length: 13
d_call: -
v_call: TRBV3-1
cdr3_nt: TGTGCCAGCAGCCAAGCCATTTTCTACGAGCAGTACTTC
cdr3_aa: CASSQAIFYEQYF

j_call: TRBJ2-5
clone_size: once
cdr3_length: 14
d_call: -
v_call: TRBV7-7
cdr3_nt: TGTGCTAGCAGCTTGGGCGGGATGGTAGAGACCCAGTACTTC
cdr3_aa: CASSLGGMVETQYF

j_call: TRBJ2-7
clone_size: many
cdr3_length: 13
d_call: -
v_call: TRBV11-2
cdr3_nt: TGTGCCAGCAGCTTAGGCTGGTTGATCGAGCAGTACTTC
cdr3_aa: CASSLGWLIEQYF

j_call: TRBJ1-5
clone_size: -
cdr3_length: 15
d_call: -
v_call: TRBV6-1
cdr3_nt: TGTGCCAGCAGTGAAGGGGTAACTCTCAATCAGCCCCAGCATTTT
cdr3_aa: CASSEGVTLNQPQHF

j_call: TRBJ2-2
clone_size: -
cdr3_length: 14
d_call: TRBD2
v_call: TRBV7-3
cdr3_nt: TGTGCCAGCAGCCCGGGACTATACGGCGGGGAGCTGTTTTTT
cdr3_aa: CASSPGLYGGELFF

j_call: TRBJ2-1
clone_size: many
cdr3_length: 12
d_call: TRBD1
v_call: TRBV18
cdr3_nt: TGTGCCAGCTCACCGACAGGGAATGAGCAGTTCTTC
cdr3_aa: CASSPTGNEQFF

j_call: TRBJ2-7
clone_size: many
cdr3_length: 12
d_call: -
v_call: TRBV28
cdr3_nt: TGTGCCAGCTGTCCCGGGACTTTCGAGCAGTACTTC
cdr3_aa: CASCPGTFEQYF

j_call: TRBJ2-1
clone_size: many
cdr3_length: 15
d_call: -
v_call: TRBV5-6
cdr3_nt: TGTGCCAGCAGCTTGGCAGGGGCCACCTACAATGAGCAGTTCTTC
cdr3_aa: CASSLAGATYNEQFF

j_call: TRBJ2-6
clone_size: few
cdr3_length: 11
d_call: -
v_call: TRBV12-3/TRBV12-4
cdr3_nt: TGTGCCAGCAATAAATTCGGGAGTGTGACTTTC
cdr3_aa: CASNKFGSVTF

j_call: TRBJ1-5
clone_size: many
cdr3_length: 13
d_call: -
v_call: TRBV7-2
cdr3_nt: TGTGCCAGCAGCTCCGTTCACAATCAGCCCCAGCATTTT
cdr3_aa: CASSSVHNQPQHF

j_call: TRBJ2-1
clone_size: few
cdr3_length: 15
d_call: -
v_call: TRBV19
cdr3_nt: TGTGCCAGTAGTATTCTACGCCGGCAGGACAATGAGCAGTTCTTC
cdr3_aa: CASSILRRQDNEQFF

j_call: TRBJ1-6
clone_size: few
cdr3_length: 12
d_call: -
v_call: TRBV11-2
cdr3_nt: TGTGCCAGCAGCTTATTGGAGTCACCCCTCCACTTT
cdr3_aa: CASSLLESPLHF

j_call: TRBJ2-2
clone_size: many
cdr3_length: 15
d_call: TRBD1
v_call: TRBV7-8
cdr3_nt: TGTGCCAGCAGGGCCGGGACAGGGCGAACCGGGGAGCTGTTTTTT
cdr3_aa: CASRAGTGRTGELFF

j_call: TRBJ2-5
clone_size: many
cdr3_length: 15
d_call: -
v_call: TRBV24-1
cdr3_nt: TGTGCCACCAGTGCCCTTGGGCTAGCCGGGGAGACCCAGTACTTC
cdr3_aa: CATSALGLAGETQYF

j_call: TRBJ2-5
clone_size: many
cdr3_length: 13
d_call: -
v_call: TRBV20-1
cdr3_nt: TGCAGTGCTAGTATGATCGGGCAAGAGACCCAGTACTTC
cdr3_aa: CSASMIGQETQYF

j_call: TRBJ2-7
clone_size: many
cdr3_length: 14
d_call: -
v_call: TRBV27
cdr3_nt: TGTGCCAGCAGTTTTACCGGGACGTCCTACGAGCAGTACTTC
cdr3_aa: CASSFTGTSYEQYF

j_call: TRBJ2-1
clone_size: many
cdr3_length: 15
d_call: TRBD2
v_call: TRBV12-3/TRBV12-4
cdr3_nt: TGTGCCAGCTCACGAGGACTAGCTTCTTACAATGAGCAGTTCTTC
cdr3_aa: CASSRGLASYNEQFF

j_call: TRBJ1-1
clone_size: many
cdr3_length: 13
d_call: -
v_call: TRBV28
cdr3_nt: TGTGCCACCAGGTTACAGGGGAACACTGAAGCTTTCTTT
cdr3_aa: CATRLQGNTEAFF

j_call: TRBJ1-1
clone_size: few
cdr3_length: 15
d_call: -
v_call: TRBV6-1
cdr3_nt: TGTGCCAGCAGGAAGTCCCAAGGAGTGAACACTGAAGCTTTCTTT
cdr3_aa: CASRKSQGVNTEAFF

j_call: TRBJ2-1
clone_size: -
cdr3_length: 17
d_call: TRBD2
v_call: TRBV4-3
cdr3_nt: TGCGCCAGCAGCCTTCCGAGGGACAGCGGGAGGGCGAATGAGCAGTTCTTC
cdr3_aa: CASSLPRDSGRANEQFF

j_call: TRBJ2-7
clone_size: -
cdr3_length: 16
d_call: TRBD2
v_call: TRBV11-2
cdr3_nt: TGTGCCAGCAGCTGGGGACTAGCGGGACCCATCTACGAGCAGTACTTC
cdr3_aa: CASSWGLAGPIYEQYF

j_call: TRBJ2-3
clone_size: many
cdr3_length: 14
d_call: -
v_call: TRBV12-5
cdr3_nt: TGTGCTAGTGGTCTCGGACTTAGCACAGATACGCAGTATTTT
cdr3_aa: CASGLGLSTDTQYF

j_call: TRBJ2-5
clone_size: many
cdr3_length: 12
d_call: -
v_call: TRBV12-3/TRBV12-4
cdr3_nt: TGTGCCAGCGGACCTAGTGGAGAGACCCAGTACTTC
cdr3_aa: CASGPSGETQYF

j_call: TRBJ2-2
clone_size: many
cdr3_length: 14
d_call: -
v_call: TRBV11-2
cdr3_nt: TGTGCCAGCAGCTCCGGGACCTTCCCCGGGGAGCTGTTTTTT
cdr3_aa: CASSSGTFPGELFF

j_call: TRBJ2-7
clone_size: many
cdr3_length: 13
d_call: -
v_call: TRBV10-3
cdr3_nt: TGTGCCATCAGTGAGGGGACGGCCGAACGACAGTACTTC
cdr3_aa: CAISEGTAERQYF

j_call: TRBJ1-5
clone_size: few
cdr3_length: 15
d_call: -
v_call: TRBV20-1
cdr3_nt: TGCAGTGCTAGGAAGGGACCCTGGGGCAATCAGCCCCAGCATTTT
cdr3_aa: CSARKGPWGNQPQHF

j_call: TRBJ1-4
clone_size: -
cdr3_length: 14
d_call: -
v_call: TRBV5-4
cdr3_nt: TGTGCCAGCAGCTTCCAAGGGGGGGGTGAAAAACTGTTTTTT
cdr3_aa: CASSFQGGGEKLFF

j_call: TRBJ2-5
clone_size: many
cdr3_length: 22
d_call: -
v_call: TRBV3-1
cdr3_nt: TGTGCCAGCAGCCAATGGGAGAACAGGGCAAGCGGGACCCCGTCCCCCCAAGAGACCCAGTACTTC
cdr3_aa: CASSQWENRASGTPSPQETQYF

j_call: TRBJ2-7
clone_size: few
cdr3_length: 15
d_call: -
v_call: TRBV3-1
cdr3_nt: TGTGCCAGCAGCCAAGCTCGGGGGTCGGCCTACGAGCAGTACTTC
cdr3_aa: CASSQARGSAYEQYF

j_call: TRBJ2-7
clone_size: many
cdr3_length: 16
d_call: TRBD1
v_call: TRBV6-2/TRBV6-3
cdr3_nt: TGTGCCAGCATTTCTGAAACAGGGGGCGAAGTCTACGAGCAGTACTTC
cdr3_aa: CASISETGGEVYEQYF

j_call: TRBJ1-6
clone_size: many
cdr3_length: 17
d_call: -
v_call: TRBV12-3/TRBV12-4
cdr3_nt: TGTGCCAGCAGTTTAATGTGGGACCCAGATATGAATTCACCCCTCCACTTT
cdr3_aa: CASSLMWDPDMNSPLHF

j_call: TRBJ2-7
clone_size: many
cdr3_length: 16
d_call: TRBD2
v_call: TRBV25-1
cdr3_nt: TGTGCCAGCAGTGAACGGTCGACTAGCCGCTCCTACGAGCAGTACTTC
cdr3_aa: CASSERSTSRSYEQYF

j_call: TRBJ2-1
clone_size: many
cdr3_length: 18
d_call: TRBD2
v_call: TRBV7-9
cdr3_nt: TGTGCCAGCAGCCAACTTGAACGTCTAGCGGGAGGATACAATGAGCAGTTCTTC
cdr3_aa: CASSQLERLAGGYNEQFF

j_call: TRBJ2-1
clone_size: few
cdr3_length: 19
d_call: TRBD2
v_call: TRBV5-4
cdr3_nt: TGTGCCAGCAGCTGGCCGGGACTAGCGGGGGGGGGCTCCTACAATGAGCAGTTCTTC
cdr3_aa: CASSWPGLAGGGSYNEQFF

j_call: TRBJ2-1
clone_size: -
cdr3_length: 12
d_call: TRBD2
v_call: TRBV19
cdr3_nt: TGTGCCAGTAGTATAGTCGGGACTAGCAAGTTCTTC
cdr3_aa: CASSIVGTSKFF

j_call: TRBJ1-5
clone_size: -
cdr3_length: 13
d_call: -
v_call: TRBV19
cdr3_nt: TGTGCCAGTAGTGATGTCGTTGATCAGCCCCAGCATTTT
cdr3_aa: CASSDVVDQPQHF

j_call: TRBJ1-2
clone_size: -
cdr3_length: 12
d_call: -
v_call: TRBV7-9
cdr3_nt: TGTGCCAGCAACCACGGGCCTTATGGCTACACCTTC
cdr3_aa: CASNHGPYGYTF

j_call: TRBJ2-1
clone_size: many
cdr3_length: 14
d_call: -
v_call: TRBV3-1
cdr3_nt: TGTGCCAGCAGCTTACAGGGACGAGGCAATGAGCAGTTCTTC
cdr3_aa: CASSLQGRGNEQFF

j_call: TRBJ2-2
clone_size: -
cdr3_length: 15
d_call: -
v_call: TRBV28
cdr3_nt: TGTGCCAGCAGTTTAGCCAGTCACCACACCGGGGAGCTGTTTTTT
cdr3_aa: CASSLASHHTGELFF

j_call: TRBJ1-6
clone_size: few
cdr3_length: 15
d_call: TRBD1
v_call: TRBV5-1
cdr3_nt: TGCGCCAGCAGCTCGTCGGGACAGCCTAATTCACCCCTCCACTTT
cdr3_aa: CASSSSGQPNSPLHF

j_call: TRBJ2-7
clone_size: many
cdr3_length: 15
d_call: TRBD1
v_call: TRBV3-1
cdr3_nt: TGTGCCAGCAGCCAACGCGGGACAGGTCCCTACGAGCAGTACTTC
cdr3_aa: CASSQRGTGPYEQYF

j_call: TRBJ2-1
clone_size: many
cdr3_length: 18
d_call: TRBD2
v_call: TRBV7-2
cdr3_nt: TGTGCCAGCAGCTTAGTTCTAGCGGATTATCGCTCCTACAATGAGCAGTTCTTC
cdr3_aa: CASSLVLADYRSYNEQFF

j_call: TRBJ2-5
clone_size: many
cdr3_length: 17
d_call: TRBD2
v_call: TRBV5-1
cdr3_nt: TGCGCCAGCAGCTTGGTCCGGACTAGCGGGACCCGAGAGACCCAGTACTTC
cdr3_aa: CASSLVRTSGTRETQYF

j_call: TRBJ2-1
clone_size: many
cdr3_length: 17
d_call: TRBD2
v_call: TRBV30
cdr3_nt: TGTGCCTGGAGTGTAGGGTTAGGGACTAGCGGTTGGAATGAGCAGTTCTTC
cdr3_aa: CAWSVGLGTSGWNEQFF

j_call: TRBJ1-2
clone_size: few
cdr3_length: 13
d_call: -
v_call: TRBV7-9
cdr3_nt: TGTGCCAGCAGCTTAGAAGCCAGGGATGGCTACACCTTC
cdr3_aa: CASSLEARDGYTF